Below, 6 T cell receptor beta chains from the same sample are listed, as sequenced in a study of graft-versus-host responses after intestinal transplantation. Their cognate antigens are unknown. Method: immunoSEQ multiplex PCR; TCRdb's copy keeps in-frame clones and lacks some. The repertoire consists of approximately 90,000 clones, with about nine tenths occurring once and the leading ten covering roughly 0.37%. Material: unstimulated CD8+ T cells sorted from spleen or lymph node cells, obtained before transplant. Source of these receptors: a human donor who was the organ donor for an intestinal transplant.

The chain uses TRBV6-5 and TRBJ2-1, with D tentatively TRBD1 (6 bases). V was clipped by 6 bases and J by 9 bases, with 12 bases between them. This CDR3 region has 12 residues. Germline V CDR1 and CDR2: MNHEY, SVGAGI. The CDR3 DNA reads TGTGCCAGCAGGACAGGTTTGGTTGAGCAGTTCTTC. This encodes CASRTGLVEQFF.

This clone was observed a handful of times. The gene calls are TRBV4-1 and TRBJ2-3, with 10 bases aligning to TRBD2. Trimming at V came to 4 bases and at J to 5 bases, leaving 9 bases not matched to a gene. The CDR3 consists of 16 residues. Germline-derived CDR1 and CDR2 are MGHRA and YSYEKL. CDR3 bases: TGCGCCAGCAGCCCCCCGCTAGCGGGGGTTAGAGATACGCAGTATTTT. This sequence encodes CASSPPLAGVRDTQYF.

The chain employs TRBV9 and TRBJ2-5, with D possibly matching TRBD1 (6 bases). The CDR3 spans 16 residues. Looked up from germline, CDR1 is SGDLS and CDR2 is YYNGEE. The V gene lost 0 bases and the J gene lost 2 bases, with 14 bases spanning the gap. The CDR3 DNA reads TGTGCCAGCAGCGTAGATCCCGACAGGCCGCAAGAGACCCAGTACTTC. Translated: CASSVDPDRPQETQYF.

On this clone itself: At the DNA level, this CDR3 is encoded by other sequences in the same sample as well. This sequence joins TRBV19 and TRBJ2-7; D gene uncertain. V was cut by 5 bases and J by 0 bases, with 5 bases left in between. This CDR3 has 12 residues. Germline loops: CDR1 LNHDA, CDR2 SQIVND (reference sequence). CDR3 nucleotides: TGTGCCAGTAGTTCTAGCTCCTACGAGCAGTACTTC. It specifies CASSSSSYEQYF.

The V call is TRBV4-3, the J call TRBJ1-1; D unclear. Trimming pared 1 base from V and 1 base from J, leaving 16 bases between. The CDR3 consists of 17 residues. CDR1 is LGHNA and CDR2 is YSLEER in the germline V gene. The CDR3 region has the DNA TGCGCCAGCAGCCAAGGTGTATTGGGCAACCCGAACACTGAAGCTTTCTTT. This encodes CASSQGVLGNPNTEAFF.

This clone was found once. The J gene is TRBJ1-2, the V gene TRBV7-9, with D tentatively TRBD1 (6 bases). The length of the CDR3 is 15 residues. Trimming stripped 7 bases from V and 7 bases from J, with 22 bases between. Germline CDR1 is SEHNR and CDR2 is FQNEAQ (reference sequence). The CDR3 coding sequence is TGTGCCAGCACCTACGGGGGGGGGCGCTTCAGTGGCTACACCTTC. Protein: CASTYGGGRFSGYTF. Based on the CDR3 plus reference TRBV7-9 and TRBJ1-2, the full variable domain is DTGVSQNPRHKITKRGQNVTFRCDPISEHNRLYWYRQTLGQGPEFLTYFQNEAQLEKSRLLSDRFSAERPKGSFSTLEIQRTEQGDSAMYLCASTYGGGRFSGYTFGSGTRLTVV.